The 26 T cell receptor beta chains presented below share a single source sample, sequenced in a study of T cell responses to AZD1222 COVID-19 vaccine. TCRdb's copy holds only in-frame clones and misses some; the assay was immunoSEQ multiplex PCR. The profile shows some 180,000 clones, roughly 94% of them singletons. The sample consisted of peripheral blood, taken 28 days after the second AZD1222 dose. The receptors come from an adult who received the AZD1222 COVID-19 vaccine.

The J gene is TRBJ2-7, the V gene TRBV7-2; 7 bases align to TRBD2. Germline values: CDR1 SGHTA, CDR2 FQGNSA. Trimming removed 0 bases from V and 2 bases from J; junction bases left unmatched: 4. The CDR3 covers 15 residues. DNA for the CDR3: TGTGCCAGCAGCTTAGCGGGGAGGGTTGCCTACGAGCAGTACTTC. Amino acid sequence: CASSLAGRVAYEQYF.

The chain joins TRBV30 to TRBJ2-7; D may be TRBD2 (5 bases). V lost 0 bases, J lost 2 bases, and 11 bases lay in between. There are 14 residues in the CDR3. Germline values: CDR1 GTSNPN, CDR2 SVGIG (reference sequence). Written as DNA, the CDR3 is TGTGCCTGGAGTGTAGGCGGGCCACCCTACGAGCAGTACTTC. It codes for CAWSVGGPPYEQYF.

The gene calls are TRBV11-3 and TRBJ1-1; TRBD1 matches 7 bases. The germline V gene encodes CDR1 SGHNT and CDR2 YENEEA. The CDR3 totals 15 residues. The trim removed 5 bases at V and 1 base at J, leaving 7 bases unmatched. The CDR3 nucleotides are TGTGCCAGCAGCCGACACCGGACAGGGAACACTGAAGCTTTCTTT. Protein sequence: CASSRHRTGNTEAFF.

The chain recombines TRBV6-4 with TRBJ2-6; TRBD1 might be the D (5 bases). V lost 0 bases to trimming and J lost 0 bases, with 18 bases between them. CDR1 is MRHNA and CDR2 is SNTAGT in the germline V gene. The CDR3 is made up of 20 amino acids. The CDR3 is CASSDSMHTGSSSGANVLTF. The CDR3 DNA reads TGTGCCAGCAGTGACTCGATGCACACAGGCTCTAGCTCTGGGGCCAACGTCCTGACTTTC.

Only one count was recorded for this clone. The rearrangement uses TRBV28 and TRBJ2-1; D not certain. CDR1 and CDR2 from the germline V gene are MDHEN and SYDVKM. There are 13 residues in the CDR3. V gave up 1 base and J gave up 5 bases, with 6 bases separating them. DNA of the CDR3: TGTGCCAGCAGTTTATTAGCTGACAATGAGCAGTTCTTC. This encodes CASSLLADNEQFF.

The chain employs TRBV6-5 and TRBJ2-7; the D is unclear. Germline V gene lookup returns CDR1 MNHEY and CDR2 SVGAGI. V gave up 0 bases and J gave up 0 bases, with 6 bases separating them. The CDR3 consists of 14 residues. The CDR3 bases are TGTGCCAGCAGTTACTCTACGAACTCCTACGAGCAGTACTTC. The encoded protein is CASSYSTNSYEQYF.

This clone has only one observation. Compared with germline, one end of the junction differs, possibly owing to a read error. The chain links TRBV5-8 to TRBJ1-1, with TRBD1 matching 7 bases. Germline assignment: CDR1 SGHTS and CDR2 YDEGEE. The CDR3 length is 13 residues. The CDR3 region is CASSLPGTADIPF. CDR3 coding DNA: TGTGCCAGCAGCCTACCCGGGACAGCCGACATACCATTT.

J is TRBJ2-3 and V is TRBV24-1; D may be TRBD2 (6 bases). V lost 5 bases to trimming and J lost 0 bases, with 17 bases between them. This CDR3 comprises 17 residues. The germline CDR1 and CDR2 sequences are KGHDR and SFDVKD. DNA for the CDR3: TGTGCCACCAGTGTCGGCCCGACGGAGGGTAGCACAGATACGCAGTATTTT. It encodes CATSVGPTEGSTDTQYF.

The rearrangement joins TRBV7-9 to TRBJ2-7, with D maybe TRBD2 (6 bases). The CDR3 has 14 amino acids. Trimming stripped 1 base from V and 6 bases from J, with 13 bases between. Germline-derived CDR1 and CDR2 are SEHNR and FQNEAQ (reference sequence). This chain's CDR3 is CASSLGGLGGEQYF. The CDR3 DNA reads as TGTGCCAGCAGCTTAGGGGGACTTGGCGGCGAGCAGTACTTC.

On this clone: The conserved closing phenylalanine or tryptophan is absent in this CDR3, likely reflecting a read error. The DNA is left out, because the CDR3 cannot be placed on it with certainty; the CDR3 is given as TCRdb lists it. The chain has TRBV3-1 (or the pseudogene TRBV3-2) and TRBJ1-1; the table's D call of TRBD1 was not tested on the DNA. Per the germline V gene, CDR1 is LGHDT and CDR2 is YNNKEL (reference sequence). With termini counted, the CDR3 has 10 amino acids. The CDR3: CASSLTTGAL.

The CDR3 coding sequence is TGTGCCAGCTTGGGACAGAACATCGGCGGGGAGCTGTTTTTT. Amino acids: CASLGQNIGGELFF. V gene TRBV18 combines with J gene TRBJ2-2; TRBD1 matches at 7 bases. In germline, CDR1 is KGHSH, CDR2 LQKENI. The ends lost 7 bases at V and 7 bases at J; junction bases unmatched: 9. The CDR3 is 14 amino acids.

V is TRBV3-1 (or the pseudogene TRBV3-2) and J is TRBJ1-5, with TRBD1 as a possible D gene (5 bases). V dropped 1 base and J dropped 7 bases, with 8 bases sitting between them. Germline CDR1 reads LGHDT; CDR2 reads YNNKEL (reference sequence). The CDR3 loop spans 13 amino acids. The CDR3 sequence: CASSQGRGQPQHF. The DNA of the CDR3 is TGTGCCAGCAGCCAAGGCCGGGGCCAGCCCCAGCATTTT.

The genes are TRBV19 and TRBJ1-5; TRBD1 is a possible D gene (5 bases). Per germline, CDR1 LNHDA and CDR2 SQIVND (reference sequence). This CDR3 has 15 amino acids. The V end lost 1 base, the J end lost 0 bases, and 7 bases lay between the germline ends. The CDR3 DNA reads TGTGCCAGTAGTATAGTACAGGATAGCAATCAGCCCCAGCATTTT. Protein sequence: CASSIVQDSNQPQHF.

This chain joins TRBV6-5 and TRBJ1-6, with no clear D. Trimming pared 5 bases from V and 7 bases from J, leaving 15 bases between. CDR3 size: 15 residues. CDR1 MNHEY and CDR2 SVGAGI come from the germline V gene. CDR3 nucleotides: TGTGCCAGCAGTCCGAGTAGCATGAAGAATTCACCCCTCCACTTT. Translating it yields CASSPSSMKNSPLHF.

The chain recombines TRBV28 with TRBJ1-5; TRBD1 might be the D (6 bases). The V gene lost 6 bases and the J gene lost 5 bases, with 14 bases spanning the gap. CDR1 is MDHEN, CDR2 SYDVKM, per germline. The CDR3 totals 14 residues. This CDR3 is CASRELQGYQPQHF. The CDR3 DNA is TGTGCCAGCAGGGAACTACAGGGTTATCAGCCCCAGCATTTT.

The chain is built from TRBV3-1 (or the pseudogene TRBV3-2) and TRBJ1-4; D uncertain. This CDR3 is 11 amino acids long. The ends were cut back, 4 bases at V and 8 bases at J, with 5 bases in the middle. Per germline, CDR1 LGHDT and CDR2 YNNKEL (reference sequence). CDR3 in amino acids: CASSRGEKLFF. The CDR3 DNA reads TGTGCCAGCAGCCGAGGGGAAAAACTGTTTTTT.

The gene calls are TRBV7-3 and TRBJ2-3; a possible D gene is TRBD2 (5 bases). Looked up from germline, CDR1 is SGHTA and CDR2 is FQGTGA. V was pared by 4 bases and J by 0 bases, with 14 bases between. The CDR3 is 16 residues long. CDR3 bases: TGTGCCAGCAGCTGGAGCGGAGATACTAGCACAGATACGCAGTATTTT. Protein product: CASSWSGDTSTDTQYF.

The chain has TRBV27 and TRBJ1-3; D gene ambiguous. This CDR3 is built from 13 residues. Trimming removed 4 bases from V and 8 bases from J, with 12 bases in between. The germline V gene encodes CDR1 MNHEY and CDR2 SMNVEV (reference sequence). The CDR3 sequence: CASSYSVWDTIYF. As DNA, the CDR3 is TGTGCCAGCAGTTACTCCGTCTGGGACACCATATATTTT.

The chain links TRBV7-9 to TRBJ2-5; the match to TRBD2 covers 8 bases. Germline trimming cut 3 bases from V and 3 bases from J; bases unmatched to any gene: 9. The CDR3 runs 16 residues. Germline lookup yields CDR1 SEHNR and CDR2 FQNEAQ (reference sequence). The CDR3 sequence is CASSFPGLVVEETQYF. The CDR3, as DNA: TGTGCCAGCAGCTTTCCGGGACTAGTAGTGGAAGAGACCCAGTACTTC.

The CDR3 region has the DNA TGTGCCAGCAGCGTGGGCAGGGTAAGCGAGCAGTACTTC. Amino acid sequence: CASSVGRVSEQYF. The genes are TRBV9 and TRBJ2-7; D is perhaps TRBD1 (5 bases). CDR1 is SGDLS and CDR2 is YYNGEE in the germline V gene. This CDR3 region has 13 residues. The V end was cut by 2 bases, the J end by 6 bases, with 12 bases between.

In DNA, the CDR3 is TGCGCCAGCAGCCAAGGAGCTGGCCTTATAGCGGGGGGCACAGATACGCAGTATTTT. Residues: CASSQGAGLIAGGTDTQYF. The chain uses TRBV4-3 and TRBJ2-3; TRBD2 agrees at 9 bases. This CDR3 comprises 19 residues. Germline CDR1 LGHNA, CDR2 YSLEER. Unmatched junction bases numbered 12, after V lost 1 base and J lost 1 base.

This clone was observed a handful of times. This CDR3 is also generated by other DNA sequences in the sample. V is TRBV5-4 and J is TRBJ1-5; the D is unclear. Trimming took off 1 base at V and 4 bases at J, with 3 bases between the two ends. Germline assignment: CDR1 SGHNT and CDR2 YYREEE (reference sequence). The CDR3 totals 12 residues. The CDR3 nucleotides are TGTGCCAGCAGCTTGCCTAATCAGCCCCAGCATTTT. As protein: CASSLPNQPQHF. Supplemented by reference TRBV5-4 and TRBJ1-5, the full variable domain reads ETGVTQSPTHLIKTRGQQVTLRCSSQSGHNTVSWYQQALGQGPQFIFQYYREEENGRGNFPPRFSGLQFPNYSSELNVNALELDDSALYLCASSLPNQPQHFGDGTRLSIL.

Written as DNA, the CDR3 is TGCGCCAGCAGCCTAAGAGTCAGCGGGGGGGGCACAGATACGCAGTATTTT. Amino acids: CASSLRVSGGGTDTQYF. The chain couples TRBV4-3 to TRBJ2-3; TRBD2 matches at 10 bases. Germline assignment: CDR1 LGHNA and CDR2 YSLEER. V dropped 4 bases and J dropped 1; count of bases not matched to a gene: 8. CDR3 length: 17 residues.

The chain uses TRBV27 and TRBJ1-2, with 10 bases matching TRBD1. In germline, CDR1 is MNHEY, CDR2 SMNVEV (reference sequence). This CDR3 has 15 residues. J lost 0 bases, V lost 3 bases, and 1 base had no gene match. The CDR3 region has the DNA TGTGCCAGCAGTTTTGGGACAGGGGCTAACTATGGCTACACCTTC. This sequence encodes CASSFGTGANYGYTF.

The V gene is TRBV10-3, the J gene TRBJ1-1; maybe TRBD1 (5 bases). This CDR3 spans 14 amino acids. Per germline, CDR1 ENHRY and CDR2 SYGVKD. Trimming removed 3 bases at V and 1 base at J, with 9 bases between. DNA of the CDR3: TGTGCCATCAGTGACAGGGATTCGAACACTGAAGCTTTCTTT. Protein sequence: CAISDRDSNTEAFF.

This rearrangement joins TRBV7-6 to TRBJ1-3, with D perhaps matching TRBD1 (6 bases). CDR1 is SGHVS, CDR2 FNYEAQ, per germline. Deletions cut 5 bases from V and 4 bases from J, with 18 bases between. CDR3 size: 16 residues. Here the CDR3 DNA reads TGTGCCAGCAGCCCGAGTGGGGGGCGGACAGGAAACACCATATATTTT. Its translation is CASSPSGGRTGNTIYF.